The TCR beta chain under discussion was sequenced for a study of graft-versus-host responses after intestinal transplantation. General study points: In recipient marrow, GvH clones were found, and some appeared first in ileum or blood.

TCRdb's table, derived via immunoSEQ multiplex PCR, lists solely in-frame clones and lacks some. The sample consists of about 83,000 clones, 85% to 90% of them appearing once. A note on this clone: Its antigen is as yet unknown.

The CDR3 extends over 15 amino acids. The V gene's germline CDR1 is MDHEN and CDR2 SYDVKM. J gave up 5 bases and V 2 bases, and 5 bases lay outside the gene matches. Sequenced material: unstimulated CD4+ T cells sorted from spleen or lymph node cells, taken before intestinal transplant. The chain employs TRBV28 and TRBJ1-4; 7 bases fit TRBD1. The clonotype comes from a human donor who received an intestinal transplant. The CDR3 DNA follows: TGTGCCAGCAGTTTAAGACAGGGATTGAATGAAAAACTGTTTTTT. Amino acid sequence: CASSLRQGLNEKLFF. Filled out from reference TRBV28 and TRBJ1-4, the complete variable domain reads DVKVTQSSRYLVKRTGEKVFLECVQDMDHENMFWYRQDPGLGLRLIYFSYDVKMKEKGDIPEGYSVSREKKERFSLILESASTNQTSMYLCASSLRQGLNEKLFFGSGTQLSVL.